A single sample gave rise to the 5 T cell receptor beta chains below, sequenced in a study of CXCR4 blockade with PD-1 therapy in pancreatic cancer. Generated by immunoSEQ multiplex PCR, the TCRdb table keeps only in-frame clones and is missing some. This table has about 2,500 clones, 40% appearing once. The sample comprised tumor tissue. Receptors originate from a human donor with pancreatic ductal adenocarcinoma.

The chain combines TRBV18 with TRBJ1-4; D remains unclear. The CDR3 sequence is 16 residues long. Germline V CDR1 and CDR2: KGHSH, LQKENI. V was clipped by 3 bases and J by 7 bases, with 18 bases between them. CDR3 amino acids: CASSPPGAGRSEKLFF. CDR3 nucleotides: TGTGCCAGCTCACCGCCGGGAGCAGGTCGGAGTGAAAAACTGTTTTTT.

The V call is TRBV15, the J call TRBJ2-7, with 7 bases lining up with TRBD1. After removal of 3 bases from V and 1 base from J, the junction contained 6 bases not matched to a gene. The CDR3 totals 15 residues. Germline assignment: CDR1 LNHNV and CDR2 YYDKDF (reference sequence). In DNA form, the CDR3 reads TGTGCCACCAGCAGGCGGACAGGAATGTCCTACGAGCAGTACTTC. This encodes CATSRRTGMSYEQYF. Full variable domain (outside the CDR3, taken from reference TRBV15 and TRBJ2-7): DAMVIQNPRYQVTQFGKPVTLSCSQTLNHNVMYWYQQKSSQAPKLLFHYYDKDFNNEADTPDNFQSRRPNTSFCFLDIRSPGLGDTAMYLCATSRRTGMSYEQYFGPGTRLTVT.

The chain has TRBV14 and TRBJ2-3; D not resolved. The CDR3 extends over 15 amino acids. Germline CDR1 and CDR2: SGHDN and FVKESK. The germline V and J ends were trimmed by 0 bases and 4 bases, with 11 bases remaining between them. In DNA, the CDR3 is TGTGCCAGCAGCCAAGAGCAAAGGATACCAGATACGCAGTATTTT. Residues: CASSQEQRIPDTQYF.

CDR3 sequence: CAWSVMGQGGQYF. CDR3 in DNA: TGTGCCTGGAGTGTCATGGGACAGGGTGGGCAGTACTTC. The V and J genes are TRBV30 and TRBJ2-7; 9 nucleotides align to TRBD1. The CDR3 loop spans 13 amino acids. Germline CDR1 GTSNPN, CDR2 SVGIG (reference sequence). Trimming cost V 0 bases and J 9 bases; bases outside gene matches: 6.

This clone is medium-sized (0.01 to 0.1%) in the sample. This chain connects TRBV9 to TRBJ1-1, with D possibly matching TRBD1 (5 bases). Trimming took off 4 bases at V and 4 bases at J, with 14 bases between the two ends. This CDR3 region has 14 residues. In germline, CDR1 is SGDLS, CDR2 YYNGEE. Written as DNA, the CDR3 is TGTGCCAGCAGCCCCTCAGATGGGGGCACTGAAGCTTTCTTT. Encoded protein: CASSPSDGGTEAFF.